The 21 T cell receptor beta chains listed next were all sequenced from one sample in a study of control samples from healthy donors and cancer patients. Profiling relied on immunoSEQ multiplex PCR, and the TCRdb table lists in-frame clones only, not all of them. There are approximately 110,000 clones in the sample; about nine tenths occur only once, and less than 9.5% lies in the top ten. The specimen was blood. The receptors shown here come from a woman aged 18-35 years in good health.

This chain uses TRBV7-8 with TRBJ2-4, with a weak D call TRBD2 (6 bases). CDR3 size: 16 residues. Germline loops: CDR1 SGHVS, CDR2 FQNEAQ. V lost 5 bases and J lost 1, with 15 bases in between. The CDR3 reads CASSLQRRAAKNIQYF. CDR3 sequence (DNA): TGTGCCAGCAGCCTCCAGCGGAGGGCGGCCAAAAACATTCAGTACTTC.

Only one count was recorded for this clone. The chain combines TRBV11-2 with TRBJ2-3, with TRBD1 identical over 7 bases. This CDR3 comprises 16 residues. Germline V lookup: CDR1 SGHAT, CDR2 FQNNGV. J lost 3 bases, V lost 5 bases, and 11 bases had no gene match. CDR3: CASSPGDRASTDTQYF. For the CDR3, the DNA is TGTGCCAGCAGCCCCGGGGACAGAGCTTCAACAGATACGCAGTATTTT.

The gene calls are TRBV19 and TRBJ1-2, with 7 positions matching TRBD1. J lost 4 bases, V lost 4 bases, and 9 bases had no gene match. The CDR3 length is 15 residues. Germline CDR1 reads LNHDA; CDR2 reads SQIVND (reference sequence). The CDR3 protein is CASSTRGQFSYGYTF. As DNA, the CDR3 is TGTGCCAGTAGTACCAGGGGACAGTTCTCCTATGGCTACACCTTC.

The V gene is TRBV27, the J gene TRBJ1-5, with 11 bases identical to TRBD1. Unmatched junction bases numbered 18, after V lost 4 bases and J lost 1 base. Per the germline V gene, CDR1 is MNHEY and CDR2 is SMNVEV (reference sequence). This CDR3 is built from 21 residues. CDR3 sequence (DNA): TGTGCCAGCAGTTACCTCCCTCCGGGGACAGGGGGGGCCGGGAGCAATCAGCCCCAGCATTTT. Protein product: CASSYLPPGTGGAGSNQPQHF.

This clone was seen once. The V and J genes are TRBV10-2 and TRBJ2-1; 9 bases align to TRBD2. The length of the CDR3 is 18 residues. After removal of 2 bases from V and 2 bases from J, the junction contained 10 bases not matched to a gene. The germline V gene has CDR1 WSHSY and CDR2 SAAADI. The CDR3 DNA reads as TGCGCCAGCAGTGAGAAGCTTCCGGGACTAGCTCCCTACAATGAGCAGTTCTTC. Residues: CASSEKLPGLAPYNEQFF.

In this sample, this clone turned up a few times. CDR3 region: CATSDTDSEAFF. In DNA form, the CDR3 reads TGTGCCACCAGTGATACAGACTCTGAAGCTTTCTTT. The gene calls are TRBV24-1 and TRBJ1-1; D is undetermined. The CDR3 runs 12 residues. V was trimmed by 3 bases and J by 6 bases, leaving 7 bases between them. Germline loops: CDR1 KGHDR, CDR2 SFDVKD.

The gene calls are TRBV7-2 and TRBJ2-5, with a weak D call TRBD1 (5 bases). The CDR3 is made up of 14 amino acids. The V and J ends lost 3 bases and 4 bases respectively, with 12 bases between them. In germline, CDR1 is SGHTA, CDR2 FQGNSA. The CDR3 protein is CASSFSGNSETQYF. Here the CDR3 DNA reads TGTGCCAGCAGCTTTTCAGGGAATTCAGAGACCCAGTACTTC.

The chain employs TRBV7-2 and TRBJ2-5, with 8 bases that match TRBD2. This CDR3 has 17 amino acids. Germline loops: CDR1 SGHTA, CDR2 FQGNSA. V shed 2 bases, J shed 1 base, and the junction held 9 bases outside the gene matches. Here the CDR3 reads CASSLRVTSEIQETQYF. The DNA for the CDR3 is TGTGCCAGCAGCTTAAGGGTGACTAGCGAGATCCAAGAGACCCAGTACTTC.

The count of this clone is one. CDR3 sequence reads: CASSLGQGRGTYEQYF. The CDR3 DNA reads TGTGCCAGCAGCTTGGGGCAGGGCAGGGGAACCTACGAGCAGTACTTC. The chain recombines TRBV5-4 with TRBJ2-7, with D possibly being TRBD1 (6 bases). This CDR3 comprises 16 residues. Looked up from germline, CDR1 is SGHNT and CDR2 is YYREEE (reference sequence). Trimming took 0 bases from V and 2 from J, leaving 15 bases between them.

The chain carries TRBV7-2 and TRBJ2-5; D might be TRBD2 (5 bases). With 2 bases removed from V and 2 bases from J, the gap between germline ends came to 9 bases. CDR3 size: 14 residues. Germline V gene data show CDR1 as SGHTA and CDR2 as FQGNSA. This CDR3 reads CASSLYSVQETQYF. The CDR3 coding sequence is TGTGCCAGCAGCTTATATAGCGTACAAGAGACCCAGTACTTC.

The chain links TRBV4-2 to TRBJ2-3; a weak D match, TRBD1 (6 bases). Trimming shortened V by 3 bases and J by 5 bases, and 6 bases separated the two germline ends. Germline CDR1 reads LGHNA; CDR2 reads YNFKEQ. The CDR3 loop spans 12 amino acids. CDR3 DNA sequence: TGTGCCAGCAGCCAGACAGGAGATACGCAGTATTTT. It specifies CASSQTGDTQYF.

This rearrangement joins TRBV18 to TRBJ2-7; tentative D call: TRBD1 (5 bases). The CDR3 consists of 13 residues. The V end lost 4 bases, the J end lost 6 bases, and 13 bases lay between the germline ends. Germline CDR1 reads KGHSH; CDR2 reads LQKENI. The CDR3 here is CASSQGSRFEQYF. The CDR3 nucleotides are TGTGCCAGCTCACAGGGGTCTCGTTTCGAGCAGTACTTC.

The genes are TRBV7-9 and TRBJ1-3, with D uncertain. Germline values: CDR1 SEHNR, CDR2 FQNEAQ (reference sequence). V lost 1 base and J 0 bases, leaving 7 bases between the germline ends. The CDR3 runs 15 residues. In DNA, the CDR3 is TGTGCCAGCAGCTTAGGGCTCATCTCTGGAAACACCATATATTTT. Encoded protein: CASSLGLISGNTIYF.

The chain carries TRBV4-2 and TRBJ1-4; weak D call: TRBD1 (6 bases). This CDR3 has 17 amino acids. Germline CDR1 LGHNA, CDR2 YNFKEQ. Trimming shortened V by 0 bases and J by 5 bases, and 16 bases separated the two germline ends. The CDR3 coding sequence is TGTGCCAGCAGCCAAGAAGGGTCACAGGGTGGGAATGAAAAACTGTTTTTT. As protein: CASSQEGSQGGNEKLFF.

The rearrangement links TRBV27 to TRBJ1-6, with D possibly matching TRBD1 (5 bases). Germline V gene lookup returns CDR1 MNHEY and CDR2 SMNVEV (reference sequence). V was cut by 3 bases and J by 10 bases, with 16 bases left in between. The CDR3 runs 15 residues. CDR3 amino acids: CASSFFQQGGSPLHF. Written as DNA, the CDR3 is TGTGCCAGCAGTTTCTTTCAGCAGGGTGGGTCACCCCTCCACTTT.

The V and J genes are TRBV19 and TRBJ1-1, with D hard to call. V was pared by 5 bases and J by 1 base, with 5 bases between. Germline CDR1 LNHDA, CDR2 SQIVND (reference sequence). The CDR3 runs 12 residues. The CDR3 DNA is TGTGCCAGTAGTCAAAGGAACACTGAAGCTTTCTTT. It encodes CASSQRNTEAFF.

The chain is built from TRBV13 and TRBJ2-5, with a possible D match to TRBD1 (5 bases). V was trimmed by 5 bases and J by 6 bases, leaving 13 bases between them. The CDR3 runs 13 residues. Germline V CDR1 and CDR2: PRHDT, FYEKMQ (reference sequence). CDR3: CASSPPGRKTQYF. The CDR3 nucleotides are TGTGCCAGCAGCCCCCCAGGGCGGAAGACCCAGTACTTC.

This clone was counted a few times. In DNA form, the CDR3 reads TGTGCCAGCAGTTACCCTACACTCGGACTAGCGGGTTTAGAGCAGTACTTC. Encoded protein: CASSYPTLGLAGLEQYF. The chain links TRBV6-2 or TRBV6-3 to TRBJ2-7; 11 nucleotides agree with TRBD2. The germline gives CDR1 MNHEY, CDR2 SVGEGT. This CDR3 is 17 amino acids long. Unmatched junction bases numbered 13, after V lost 2 bases and J lost 7 bases.

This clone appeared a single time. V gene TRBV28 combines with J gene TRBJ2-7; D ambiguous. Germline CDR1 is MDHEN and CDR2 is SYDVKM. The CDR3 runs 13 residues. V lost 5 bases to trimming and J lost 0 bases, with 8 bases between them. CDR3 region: CASSKTPSYEQYF. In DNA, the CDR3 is TGTGCCAGCAGTAAGACACCCTCCTACGAGCAGTACTTC. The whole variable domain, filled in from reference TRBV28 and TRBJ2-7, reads DVKVTQSSRYLVKRTGEKVFLECVQDMDHENMFWYRQDPGLGLRLIYFSYDVKMKEKGDIPEGYSVSREKKERFSLILESASTNQTSMYLCASSKTPSYEQYFGPGTRLTVT.

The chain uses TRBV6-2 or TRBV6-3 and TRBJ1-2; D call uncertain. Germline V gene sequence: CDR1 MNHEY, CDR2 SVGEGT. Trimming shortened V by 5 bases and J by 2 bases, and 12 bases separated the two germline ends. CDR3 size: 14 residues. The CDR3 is CASSRNPGNYGYTF. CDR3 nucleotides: TGTGCCAGCAGTAGAAATCCAGGCAACTATGGCTACACCTTC.

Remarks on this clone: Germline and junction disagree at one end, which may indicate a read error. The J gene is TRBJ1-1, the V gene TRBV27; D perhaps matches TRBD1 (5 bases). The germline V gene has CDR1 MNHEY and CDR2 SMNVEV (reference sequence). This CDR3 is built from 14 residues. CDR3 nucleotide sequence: TGCGCCACCCAAAGAACCGACAGAGCCACTGAAGCTTTCTTT. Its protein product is CATQRTDRATEAFF.